This is a list of T cell receptor beta chains from one sample in a study of CD8 T cells in Susac syndrome. MiXCR, applied by TCRdb to the immunoSEQ multiplex PCR reads, yields one record per CDR3 protein. The data contain roughly 180,000 distinct CDR3 sequences, 85% to 95% of them seen just once; the ten biggest clones take up 0.08% to 0.11%. Sequencing was done on a sample of CD4+ T cells from PBMCs. These receptors all stem from a human donor in good health. Both conserved end residues are part of each CDR3. The D gene is left open where the match is weak.

V	D	J	CDR3	DNA
TRBV29-1	TRBD2	TRBJ2-1	CSVSSGRNEQFF	TGCAGCGTCTCTAGCGGGAGAAATGAGCAGTTCTTC
TRBV6-2/TRBV6-3	.	TRBJ1-1	CASSYWREAFF	TGTGCCAGCAGTTACTGGAGGGAAGCTTTCTTT
TRBV19	.	TRBJ2-4	CATNTPGGKNIQYF	TGTGCCACTAACACGCCTGGGGGCAAAAACATTCAGTACTTC
TRBV20-1	.	TRBJ2-5	CSAKSTALETQYF	TGCAGTGCTAAAAGTACTGCCCTGGAGACCCAGTACTTC
TRBV20-1	TRBD2	TRBJ2-6	CRAGGSGANVLTF	TGCAGAGCCGGGGGGTCTGGGGCCAACGTCCTGACTTTC
TRBV30	.	TRBJ2-5	CAWSKPQTQYF	TGTGCCTGGAGTAAACCGCAGACCCAGTACTTC
TRBV20-1	.	TRBJ2-7	CSARGFSHEQYF	TGCAGTGCTAGGGGGTTCAGCCACGAGCAGTACTTC
TRBV2	.	TRBJ1-1	CASSEGGAGTEAFF	TGTGCCAGCAGTGAGGGGGGCGCGGGCACTGAAGCTTTCTTT
TRBV7-3	.	TRBJ1-2	CASSLTDDSYGYTF	TGTGCCAGCAGCTTAACGGACGACAGCTATGGCTACACCTTC
TRBV29-1	.	TRBJ1-5	CSVRRGDSNQPQHF	TGCAGCGTTAGGAGGGGAGATAGCAATCAGCCCCAGCATTTT
TRBV3-1	.	TRBJ1-2	CASSQEQAPANYGYTF	TGTGCCAGCAGCCAAGAACAGGCACCCGCTAACTATGGCTACACCTTC
TRBV29-1	.	TRBJ1-5	CSVGQGLYQPQHF	TGCAGCGTTGGGCAGGGGCTCTATCAGCCCCAGCATTTT
TRBV29-1	.	TRBJ1-5	CSVGNSNQPQHF	TGCAGCGTTGGGAATAGCAATCAGCCCCAGCATTTT
TRBV23-1	.	TRBJ1-5	CASSPRCSNKPQHF	TGCGCCAGCAGTCCACGGTGTAGCAACAAGCCCCAGCATTTT